This is a list of T cell receptor beta chains from one sample in a study of blood T cell repertoires in COVID-19. Some clones are missing from TCRdb's copy, which holds only in-frame ones; the method was immunoSEQ multiplex PCR. The sample records fewer than 140,000 clones, 70% to 80% being singletons. Material: peripheral blood. The source is an elderly man with COVID-19, enrolled during active disease. Each CDR3 is given with its conserved first and last residue. The D gene is left open where the match is weak. Only part of the rows carry a size: once, few, many, or a class if the clone is expanded.

J gene: TRBJ1-2
V gene: TRBV25-1
D gene: TRBD1
clone size: NA
CDR3 protein: CASRRQGAGGYTF
CDR3 DNA: TGTGCCAGCAGAAGACAGGGGGCTGGAGGCTACACCTTC

J gene: TRBJ1-1
V gene: TRBV14
D gene: NA
clone size: few
CDR3 protein: CASSHLWGGVGTEAFF
CDR3 DNA: TGTGCCAGCAGCCACCTATGGGGGGGCGTCGGCACTGAAGCTTTCTTT

J gene: TRBJ2-3
V gene: TRBV11-1
D gene: NA
clone size: NA
CDR3 protein: CASSSPVLGTDTQYF
CDR3 DNA: TGTGCCAGCAGCTCCCCGGTGCTAGGCACAGATACGCAGTATTTT

J gene: TRBJ1-2
V gene: TRBV5-6
D gene: NA
clone size: NA
CDR3 protein: CASSIGPSGAF
CDR3 DNA: TGTGCCAGCAGCATAGGACCCTCAGGGGCCTTC

J gene: TRBJ2-2
V gene: TRBV5-6
D gene: NA
clone size: NA
CDR3 protein: CASSLLQRNTGELFF
CDR3 DNA: TGTGCCAGCAGCTTGTTACAGAGGAACACCGGGGAGCTGTTTTTT

J gene: TRBJ2-1
V gene: TRBV6-6
D gene: TRBD2
clone size: once
CDR3 protein: CASSTSGRGPFF
CDR3 DNA: TGTGCCAGCAGTACTAGCGGGAGGGGGCCGTTCTTC

J gene: TRBJ2-4
V gene: TRBV4-2
D gene: TRBD2
clone size: NA
CDR3 protein: CASSHRTGTRENIQYF
CDR3 DNA: TGTGCCAGCAGCCATAGAACCGGGACTAGGGAAAACATTCAGTACTTC

J gene: TRBJ1-1
V gene: TRBV9
D gene: NA
clone size: NA
CDR3 protein: CASSVTGQINTEAFF
CDR3 DNA: TGTGCCAGCAGCGTAACGGGACAAATAAACACTGAAGCTTTCTTT

J gene: TRBJ2-7
V gene: TRBV5-1
D gene: NA
clone size: NA
CDR3 protein: CASSPGTAQRAGQYF
CDR3 DNA: TGCGCCAGCAGCCCAGGGACAGCTCAAAGAGCGGGGCAGTACTTC

J gene: TRBJ2-1
V gene: TRBV12-3/TRBV12-4
D gene: NA
clone size: NA
CDR3 protein: CASSSPGVEQFF
CDR3 DNA: TGTGCCAGCAGTTCCCCGGGTGTGGAGCAGTTCTTC

J gene: TRBJ2-4
V gene: TRBV6-2/TRBV6-3
D gene: NA
clone size: NA
CDR3 protein: CASSQGGKNIQYF
CDR3 DNA: TGTGCCAGCAGTCAAGGGGGCAAAAACATTCAGTACTTC

J gene: TRBJ2-7
V gene: TRBV7-8
D gene: TRBD2
clone size: NA
CDR3 protein: CASSNDGRTYEQYF
CDR3 DNA: TGTGCCAGCAGCAACGACGGGAGGACCTACGAGCAGTACTTC

J gene: TRBJ2-3
V gene: TRBV18
D gene: TRBD2
clone size: NA
CDR3 protein: CASSPPGTRSTDTQYF
CDR3 DNA: TGTGCCAGCTCACCCCCCGGGACTAGGAGCACAGATACGCAGTATTTT

J gene: TRBJ1-5
V gene: TRBV10-2
D gene: NA
clone size: NA
CDR3 protein: CASSETPSQPQHF
CDR3 DNA: TGCGCCAGCAGTGAAACGCCGAGCCAGCCCCAGCATTTT

J gene: TRBJ2-1
V gene: TRBV19
D gene: NA
clone size: NA
CDR3 protein: CASSTGALAGYNEQFF
CDR3 DNA: TGTGCCAGTAGCACAGGGGCCCTAGCGGGCTACAATGAGCAGTTCTTC

J gene: TRBJ2-2
V gene: TRBV5-1
D gene: TRBD1
clone size: NA
CDR3 protein: CASSLGDRHTGELFF
CDR3 DNA: TGCGCCAGCAGCTTAGGGGACAGGCATACCGGGGAGCTGTTTTTT

J gene: TRBJ1-1
V gene: TRBV28
D gene: NA
clone size: NA
CDR3 protein: CASSKTDNTEAFF
CDR3 DNA: TGTGCCAGCAGTAAGACAGACAACACTGAAGCTTTCTTT

J gene: TRBJ2-3
V gene: TRBV28
D gene: TRBD2
clone size: NA
CDR3 protein: CASSSLAGVVDTQYF
CDR3 DNA: TGTGCCAGCAGTTCTCTAGCGGGAGTAGTCGATACGCAGTATTTT

J gene: TRBJ1-2
V gene: TRBV3-1/TRBV3-2
D gene: NA
clone size: NA
CDR3 protein: CASSQLGGTTHGYTF
CDR3 DNA: TGTGCCAGCAGCCAATTGGGGGGGACAACCCATGGCTACACCTTC

J gene: TRBJ2-7
V gene: TRBV6-2/TRBV6-3
D gene: TRBD1
clone size: NA
CDR3 protein: CASSYSGQGQYEQYF
CDR3 DNA: TGTGCCAGCAGTTATAGTGGACAGGGGCAATACGAGCAGTACTTC

J gene: TRBJ2-2
V gene: TRBV11-3
D gene: TRBD1
clone size: NA
CDR3 protein: CASSSRTGLANTGELFF
CDR3 DNA: TGTGCCAGCAGCTCCCGGACAGGGTTGGCGAACACCGGGGAGCTGTTTTTT

J gene: TRBJ1-1
V gene: TRBV5-1
D gene: NA
clone size: NA
CDR3 protein: CASSQEGMVTEAFF
CDR3 DNA: TGCGCCAGCAGCCAGGAGGGGATGGTCACTGAAGCTTTCTTT

J gene: TRBJ2-7
V gene: TRBV4-3
D gene: NA
clone size: NA
CDR3 protein: CASSRDSSYEQYF
CDR3 DNA: TGCGCCAGCAGCCGGGACTCCTCCTACGAGCAGTACTTC

J gene: TRBJ2-7
V gene: TRBV6-5
D gene: NA
clone size: many
CDR3 protein: CASLRREYEQYF
CDR3 DNA: TGTGCCAGCCTGAGGCGGGAATACGAGCAGTACTTC

J gene: TRBJ1-5
V gene: TRBV7-9
D gene: TRBD1
clone size: NA
CDR3 protein: CASMTLGTAGEQPQHF
CDR3 DNA: TGTGCCAGCATGACGCTCGGGACAGCAGGGGAGCAGCCCCAGCATTTT

J gene: TRBJ2-7
V gene: TRBV20-1
D gene: TRBD2
clone size: NA
CDR3 protein: CSASVTSGISYEQYF
CDR3 DNA: TGCAGTGCTAGTGTTACTAGCGGGATTTCCTACGAGCAGTACTTC

J gene: TRBJ1-1
V gene: TRBV7-2
D gene: NA
clone size: few
CDR3 protein: CASSPGVVGGGTEAFF
CDR3 DNA: TGTGCCAGCAGCCCCGGGGTCGTGGGGGGTGGCACTGAAGCTTTCTTT

J gene: TRBJ1-1
V gene: TRBV11-2
D gene: TRBD1
clone size: NA
CDR3 protein: CASSHGQGQEAFF
CDR3 DNA: TGTGCCAGCAGCCATGGACAGGGGCAAGAAGCTTTCTTT

J gene: TRBJ1-1
V gene: TRBV5-1
D gene: NA
clone size: NA
CDR3 protein: CASSRGAGNTEAFF
CDR3 DNA: TGCGCCAGCAGCCGGGGGGCAGGGAACACTGAAGCTTTCTTT

J gene: TRBJ1-5
V gene: TRBV6-5
D gene: TRBD1
clone size: NA
CDR3 protein: CASSRGQHSNQPQHF
CDR3 DNA: TGTGCCAGCAGCCGGGGACAGCATAGCAATCAGCCCCAGCATTTT

J gene: TRBJ1-4
V gene: TRBV7-9
D gene: NA
clone size: NA
CDR3 protein: CASTTRWGEKLFF
CDR3 DNA: TGTGCCAGCACCACACGGTGGGGCGAAAAACTGTTTTTT

J gene: TRBJ1-3
V gene: TRBV5-3
D gene: TRBD1
clone size: NA
CDR3 protein: CARSLGQPSSGNTIYF
CDR3 DNA: TGTGCCAGAAGCCTGGGACAGCCAAGCTCTGGAAACACCATATATTTT

J gene: TRBJ2-5
V gene: TRBV30
D gene: NA
clone size: NA
CDR3 protein: CAWSVRERETQYF
CDR3 DNA: TGTGCCTGGAGTGTACGTGAGCGGGAGACCCAGTACTTC

J gene: TRBJ1-3
V gene: TRBV6-5
D gene: TRBD1
clone size: NA
CDR3 protein: CASALGTGGNTIYF
CDR3 DNA: TGTGCCAGCGCCTTAGGGACAGGTGGAAACACCATATATTTT

J gene: TRBJ1-5
V gene: TRBV7-2
D gene: NA
clone size: NA
CDR3 protein: CASSSRGDQPQHF
CDR3 DNA: TGTGCCAGCAGCTCCCGCGGGGATCAGCCCCAGCATTTT

J gene: TRBJ1-1
V gene: TRBV28
D gene: NA
clone size: NA
CDR3 protein: CASTRFTEAFF
CDR3 DNA: TGTGCCAGCACCAGATTCACTGAAGCTTTCTTT

J gene: TRBJ2-3
V gene: TRBV12-5
D gene: TRBD2
clone size: NA
CDR3 protein: CASGFGAGTDTQYF
CDR3 DNA: TGTGCTAGTGGTTTTGGAGCGGGGACAGATACGCAGTATTTT